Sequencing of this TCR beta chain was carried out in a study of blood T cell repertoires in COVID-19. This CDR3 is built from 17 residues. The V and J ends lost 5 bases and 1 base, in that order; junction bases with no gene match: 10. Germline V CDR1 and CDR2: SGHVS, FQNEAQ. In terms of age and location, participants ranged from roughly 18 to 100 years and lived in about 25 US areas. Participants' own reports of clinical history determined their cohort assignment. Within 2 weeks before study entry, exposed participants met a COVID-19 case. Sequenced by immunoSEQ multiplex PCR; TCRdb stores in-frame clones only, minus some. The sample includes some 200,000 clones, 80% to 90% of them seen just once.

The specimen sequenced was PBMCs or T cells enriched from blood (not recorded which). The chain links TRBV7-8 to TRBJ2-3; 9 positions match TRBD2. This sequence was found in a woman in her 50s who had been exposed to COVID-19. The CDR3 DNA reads TGTGCCAGCAGCCCCGCGGGGGGGCGGGGGGGCACAGATACGCAGTATTTT. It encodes CASSPAGGRGGTDTQYF.